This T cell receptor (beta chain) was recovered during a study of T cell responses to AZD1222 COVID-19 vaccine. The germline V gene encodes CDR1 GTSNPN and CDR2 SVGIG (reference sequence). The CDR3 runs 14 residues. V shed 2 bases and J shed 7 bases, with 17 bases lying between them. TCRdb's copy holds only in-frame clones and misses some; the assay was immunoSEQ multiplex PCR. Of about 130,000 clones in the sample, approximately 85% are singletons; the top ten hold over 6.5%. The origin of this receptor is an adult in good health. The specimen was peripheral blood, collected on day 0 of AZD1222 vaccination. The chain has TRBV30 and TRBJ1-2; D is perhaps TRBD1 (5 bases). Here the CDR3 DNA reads TGTGCCTGGAGTCACCTCAAGGGGATCGGTGGCTACACCTTC. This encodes CAWSHLKGIGGYTF.